This T cell receptor beta chain was obtained from a study of shared T cell receptors in the human thymus. The J segment lost 3 bases and the V segment lost 1 base, leaving 10 bases of the junction unmatched. The CDR3 spans 19 residues. Germline V CDR1 and CDR2: SGHVS, FNYEAQ. Method: immunoSEQ multiplex PCR; TCRdb's copy keeps in-frame clones and lacks some. The table shows hundreds of thousands of clones, with approximately 87% occurring only once. The same sample was also studied in work on human thymus T cells. From that report: During corrective heart surgery, resections were taken, and the thymus tissue came from them. Within thymic and blood repertoires, V and J gene usage appeared to be biased.

This receptor was obtained from a boy younger than two with a congenital heart defect. This chain uses TRBV7-6 with TRBJ2-1; 12 bases line up with TRBD2. The sequencing sample was made of thymocytes. The CDR3 region is CASSLVGLAGGPDYNEQFF. CDR3 bases: TGTGCCAGCAGCTTAGTGGGGCTAGCGGGAGGGCCCGACTACAATGAGCAGTTCTTC. The whole variable domain, remainder taken from reference TRBV7-6 and TRBJ2-1, is GAGVSQSPRYKVTKRGQDVALRCDPISGHVSLYWYRQALGQGPEFLTYFNYEAQQDKSGLPNDRFSAERPEGSISTLTIQRTEQRDSAMYRCASSLVGLAGGPDYNEQFFGPGTRLTVL.